The clone carrying this TCR beta chain was seen a few times. The data belong to a study of blood T cell repertoires in COVID-19. In the study overall: Nucleic acid was either cDNA or gDNA, and it came from T cells, B-cell-depleted T cells, or PBMCs.

This table comes from immunoSEQ multiplex PCR, and its TCRdb copy is limited to in-frame clones, with some not included. The sample lists about 220,000 clones; 80% were seen once. Sequencing was carried out using peripheral blood. The sequence derives from a woman in her 70s with acute or convalescent COVID-19.

The CDR3 spells CASSIGQGRTNTEAFF. CDR3 nucleotides: TGTGCCAGTAGTATCGGGCAGGGTCGGACGAACACTGAAGCTTTCTTT. The J gene is TRBJ1-1, the V gene TRBV19; possible D gene TRBD1, 5 bases. Trimming removed 3 bases from V and 1 base from J, with 15 bases in between. This CDR3 region has 16 residues. Germline CDR1 is LNHDA and CDR2 is SQIVND (reference sequence).